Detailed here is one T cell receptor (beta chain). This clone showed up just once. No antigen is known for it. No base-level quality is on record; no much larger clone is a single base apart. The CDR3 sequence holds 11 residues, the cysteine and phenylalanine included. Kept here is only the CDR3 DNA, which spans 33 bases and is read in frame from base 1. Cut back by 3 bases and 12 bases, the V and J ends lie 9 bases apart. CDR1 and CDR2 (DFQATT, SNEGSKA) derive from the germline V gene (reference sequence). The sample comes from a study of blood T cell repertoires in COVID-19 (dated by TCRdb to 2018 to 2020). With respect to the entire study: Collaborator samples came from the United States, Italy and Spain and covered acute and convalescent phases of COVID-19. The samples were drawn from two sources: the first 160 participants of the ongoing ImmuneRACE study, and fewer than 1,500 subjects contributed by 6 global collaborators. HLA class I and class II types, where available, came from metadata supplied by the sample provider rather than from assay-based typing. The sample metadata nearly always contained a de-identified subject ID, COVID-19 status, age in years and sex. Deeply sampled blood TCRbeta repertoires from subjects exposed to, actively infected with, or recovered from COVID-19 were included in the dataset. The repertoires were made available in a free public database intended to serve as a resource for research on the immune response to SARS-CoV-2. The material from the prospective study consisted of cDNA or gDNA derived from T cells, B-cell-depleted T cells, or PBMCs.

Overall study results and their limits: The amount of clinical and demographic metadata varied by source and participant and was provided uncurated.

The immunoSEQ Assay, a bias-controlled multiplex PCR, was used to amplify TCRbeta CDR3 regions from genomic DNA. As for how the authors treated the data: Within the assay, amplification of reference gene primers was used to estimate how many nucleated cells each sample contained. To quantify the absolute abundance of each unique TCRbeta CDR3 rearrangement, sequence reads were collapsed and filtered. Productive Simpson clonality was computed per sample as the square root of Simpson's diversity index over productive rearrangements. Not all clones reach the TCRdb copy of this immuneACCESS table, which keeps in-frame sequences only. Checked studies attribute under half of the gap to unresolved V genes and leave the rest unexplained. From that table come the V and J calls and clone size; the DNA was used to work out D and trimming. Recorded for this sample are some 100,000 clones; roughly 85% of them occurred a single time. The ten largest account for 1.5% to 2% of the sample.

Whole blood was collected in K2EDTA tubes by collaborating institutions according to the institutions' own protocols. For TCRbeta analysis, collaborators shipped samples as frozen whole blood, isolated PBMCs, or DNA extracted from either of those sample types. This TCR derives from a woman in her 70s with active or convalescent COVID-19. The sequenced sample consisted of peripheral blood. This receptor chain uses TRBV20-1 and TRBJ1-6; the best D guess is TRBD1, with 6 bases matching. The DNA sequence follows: TGCAGTGCTAGGGGGGCCGGACCCCTCCACTTT. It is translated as CSARGAGPLHF.